The TCR beta chain under discussion was sequenced for a study of cytomegalovirus exposure and HLA in healthy donors. The length of the CDR3 is 14 residues. Use of 60 Vbeta and 13 Jbeta primers characterized the PCR. Only in-frame clones appear in the TCRdb table, and some are missing; sequencing was by immunoSEQ multiplex PCR. The data show approximately 160,000 clones, approximately 71% seen once. The sequencing input was PBMCs. The V gene is TRBV21-1, the J gene TRBJ1-2; the table's D call of TRBD1 was not tested on the DNA. TRBV21-1 is annotated as a pseudogene. The receptor comes from a man aged 45-60 years in good health and CMV-seronegative. The CDR3: CASSKVGTGDGYTF. CDR3 DNA: TGTGCCAGCAGCAAAGTCGGGACAGGGGATGGCTACACCTTC.